This T cell receptor (beta chain) was sequenced for a study of post-analysis software for immune sequencing data (dated by TCRdb to between 2015 and 2017). With regard to the full study: Disease courses on record covered relapsing-remitting, secondary progressive and progressive-relapsing multiple sclerosis, though some patients had no subtype annotation. The multiple sclerosis patient repertoires were compared with ten to eleven previously published healthy control repertoires from donors aged about 6 to 25 years. A subset of samples was prepared in parallel using single-end sample barcoding, then pooled and co-amplified after Illumina adapter ligation. What the authors observed across the whole study: Significantly higher frequencies in patients than in controls were found for roughly five TRBV segments, including TRBV5-6, TRBV5-1 and TRBV20-1. The control group was slightly older than the multiple sclerosis patient group. Compared with controls, multiple sclerosis patients had significantly lower normalized Chao1 diversity, a finding suggesting substantial peripheral T-cell clonal expansion. Strong co-clustering of samples prepared in the same batch was shown by direct clustering with F measure, prompting a batch-effect correction.

The CDR3 starts with the cysteine, ends with the phenylalanine, and has 13 residues. Of all the DNA, just the CDR3 is kept, 39 bases in frame from base 1. From the germline V gene, CDR1 is SQVTM and CDR2 is ANQGSEA. Germline trimming amounts to 6 bases on V and 2 bases on J, with 1 as the count of junction bases outside the gene matches. To demonstrate the VDJtools post-analysis software, TCR beta repertoires were profiled from the peripheral blood of some 12 young patients with multiple sclerosis. The multiple sclerosis patients were children and adolescents ranging in age from roughly 6 to 16 years. The library was produced with PCR. TCRdb names Illumina HiSeq 2500 as the instrument used. To reduce PCR and sequencing biases, unique molecular identifiers were built into the TCR beta cDNA libraries. Approximately 500,000 cDNA molecules were obtained for every 1 to 10 million input T cells, so each molecule roughly corresponded to one T cell. The patient libraries were prepared and sequenced using the same protocol as the earlier healthy control dataset. Samples belonging to the same batch were prepared together, multiplexed and sequenced on a shared HiSeq lane. In the authors' own workflow: MIGEC handled the raw barcoded reads, throwing out single-read molecular identifier groups before consensus assembly and CDR3 extraction. Clonotype tables were post-analysed with VDJtools, normalizing diversity by down-sampling all datasets to the smallest sample size. In repertoire overlap clustering, CDR3 amino acid sequences, but not nucleotide sequences, were matched to correct batch-related cross-sample contamination. In TCRdb, the public reads were trimmed at Q25 with fastp and aligned with MiXCR, with productive beta chains retained. Each entry merges the rows of one CDR3 protein and shows their most common DNA and genes. TCRdb's processing, not the authors' own work, is the source of the V and J calls. The sample table holds 170,000 or so distinct CDR3 sequences, of which about 32% were seen once. The biggest ten clones account for over 1.2% of the sample.

This clonotype occurred many times. This clone's antigen is unknown. No qualities accompany the bases; no much larger clone lies one base away. The sample taken for sequencing was blood. This sequence originates from a girl aged 10 to 17 with multiple sclerosis. The chain is assembled from TRBV29-1 and TRBJ2-7, with 13 middle bases fitting TRBD2. The CDR3 has the sequence CSVGTSGAYEQYF. The DNA sequence reads TGCAGCGTAGGGACTAGCGGGGCCTACGAGCAGTACTTC.